The entry below describes one TCR beta chain. This specimen comes from a study of blood T cell repertoires in COVID-19. Study background: There were acute and convalescent COVID-19 samples, and they came from the United States, Italy and Spain. T cells, B-cell-depleted T cells, or PBMCs provided the cDNA or gDNA that served as material.

Original analysis: Reference gene primer amplification yielded estimated nucleated cell counts. Assay: immunoSEQ multiplex PCR; the TCRdb copy retains only in-frame clones and omits some. The V and J calls and clone size are taken from that table; D and trimming were inferred from the DNA. The data hold 270,000 or so clones, with nearly 90% observed a single time. Sequences were obtained from peripheral blood. This receptor was taken from a woman aged 40 to 49 who had recovered from COVID-19.

CDR3 in DNA: TGTGCCGCAAGGGACTCGGTTGAAGAGACCCAGTACTTC. Protein: CAARDSVEETQYF. The chain uses TRBV10-3 and TRBJ2-5; D is perhaps TRBD2 (6 bases). V lost 11 bases, J lost 3 bases, and 16 bases lay in between. This CDR3 contains 13 residues. In germline, CDR1 is ENHRY, CDR2 SYGVKD.